The 17 T cell receptor beta chains presented below share a single source sample, sequenced in a study of post-analysis software for immune sequencing data. These receptors' targets are unknown. TCR beta cDNA libraries included unique molecular identifiers. MiXCR, run by TCRdb on the PCR reads, gives a single entry per CDR3 protein. The sample carries hundreds of thousands of distinct CDR3 sequences, 36% recorded once. Notes on the study in general: A handful of TRBV segments occurring more often in patients than controls included TRBV5-6, TRBV5-1 and TRBV20-1.

The sample consisted of blood. The source of these receptors is a girl aged 5-17 years with multiple sclerosis.

As for this clonotype: It may be a read error: a sequence one base away is much more abundant. The chain has TRBV25-1 and TRBJ2-1; D gene unclear. CDR1 is MGHDK and CDR2 is SYGVNS in the germline V gene. V lost 2 bases and J 10 bases, leaving 15 bases between the germline ends. The CDR3 is 14 residues long. CDR3 bases: TGTGCCAGCAGTGAAACCGCCCTGGGTTGCGAGCAGTTCTTC. It codes for CASSETALGCEQFF.

This clonotype was observed a few times. CDR3 sequence (DNA): TGTGCCAGCAGCATAGTAGCGGGGGGTGGGGAGCAGTACTTC. Its protein is CASSIVAGGGEQYF. This chain links TRBV21-1 with TRBJ2-7; the table calls TRBD2, which could not be checked here. TRBV21-1 is a pseudogene segment. The length of the CDR3 is 14 residues.

The chain couples TRBV12-3 or TRBV12-4 to TRBJ2-3, with 7 bases identical to TRBD1. The J segment lost 2 bases and the V segment lost 8 bases, leaving 7 bases of the junction unmatched. This CDR3 is built from 14 residues. CDR3 region: CASLGDSTTDTQYF. The CDR3 DNA reads TGTGCCAGCCTGGGGGACAGCACCACAGATACGCAGTATTTT.

Turning to this clonotype: A clone one base away is much larger, so this may be a read error. This chain connects TRBV2 to TRBJ2-3; perhaps TRBD2 as D (5 bases). The germline gives CDR1 SNHLY, CDR2 FYNNEI. This CDR3 contains 17 residues. Between the trimmed V and J ends, which lost 8 bases and 7 bases, there was a span of 28 bases. CDR3 coding DNA: TGTGCCAGCCCAGCGGAAAAGCCCGGAAAGCGTTCAAATACGCAGTATTTT. This encodes CASPAEKPGKRSNTQYF.

This clonotype was found a few times. The genes are TRBV5-5 and TRBJ2-2; TRBD2 might be the D (5 bases). Germline values: CDR1 SGHKS, CDR2 YYEKEE (reference sequence). The CDR3 spans 13 residues. The V and J ends lost 10 bases and 4 bases respectively, with 14 bases between them. For the CDR3, the DNA is TGTGCCGGCCGCGGGTCGACCACCGGGGAGCTGTTTTTT. Translating gives CAGRGSTTGELFF.

This clonotype was observed a few times. This chain links TRBV5-1 with TRBJ2-5; 8 bases agree with TRBD1. The DNA end is a closer match to TRBJ2-7, so the J assignment may be wrong. Looked up from germline, CDR1 is SGHRS and CDR2 is YFSETQ. The CDR3 is 15 residues long. The CDR3 DNA follows: TGCGCCAGCAGCTTGGGTCAGGGGGCGCTCTACGAGCAGTACTTC. This codes for CASSLGQGALYEQYF.

A note on this clonotype: One base away lies a much larger clone, so this may be a sequencing read error. The rearrangement joins TRBV20-1 to TRBJ2-1, with D perhaps matching TRBD2 (7 bases). The V gene lost 3 bases and the J gene lost 12 bases, with 27 bases spanning the gap. The CDR3 has 16 residues. Germline V gene data show CDR1 as DFQATT and CDR2 as SNEGSKA (reference sequence). CDR3 in DNA: TGCAGTGCTAGGGGGGCCTCGGAGCGGGATGTGGATGGGCAGTTCTTC. Encoded protein: CSARGASERDVDGQFF.

This clonotype was detected ten times or more. The rearrangement joins TRBV15 to TRBJ1-2; 7 positions match TRBD1. This CDR3 comprises 13 residues. Per the germline V gene, CDR1 is LNHNV and CDR2 is YYDKDF (reference sequence). V lost 0 bases and J lost 10; bases outside the gene matches: 5. CDR3 bases: TGTGCCACCAGCAGAGATAGGCAGGGGGACTACACCTTC. It is translated as CATSRDRQGDYTF. Full variable domain (missing parts from reference TRBV15 and TRBJ1-2): DAMVIQNPRYQVTQFGKPVTLSCSQTLNHNVMYWYQQKSSQAPKLLFHYYDKDFNNEADTPDNFQSRRPNTSFCFLDIRSPGLGDTAMYLCATSRDRQGDYTFGSGTRLTVV.

V gene TRBV12-3 or TRBV12-4 combines with J gene TRBJ2-5, with D hard to call. Trimming shortened V by 7 bases and J by 8 bases, and 17 bases separated the two germline ends. The CDR3 spans 13 residues. The CDR3 nucleotides are TGTGCCAGCACTGAACACGGAAGAGACACCCAGTACTTC. Protein sequence: CASTEHGRDTQYF.

This clonotype was seen repeatedly, ten times or more. This rearrangement joins TRBV6-1 to TRBJ1-1; a weak D match, TRBD1 (5 bases). Trimming took off 7 bases at V and 7 bases at J, with 13 bases between the two ends. The CDR3 extends over 12 amino acids. Germline V gives CDR1 MNHNS, CDR2 SASEGT. The CDR3 DNA follows: TGTGCCAGCAATTGGGGGGTCAGTGAAGCTTTCTTT. This codes for CASNWGVSEAFF.

There are a few counts of this clonotype. A single base separates this from a much larger clone, so it may be a read error. The chain carries TRBV4-2 and TRBJ2-1; TRBD2 matches at 12 bases. The CDR3 has 16 residues. Germline assignment: CDR1 LGHNA and CDR2 YNFKEQ. Unmatched junction bases numbered 9, after V lost 6 bases and J lost 6 bases. CDR3 DNA sequence: TGTGCCAGCAGTCTGTCGACTAGCGGGGGCCGCAATGAGCAGTTCTTC. It codes for CASSLSTSGGRNEQFF.

This sequence joins TRBV24-1 and TRBJ1-5, with 7 bases that match TRBD1. CDR3 size: 13 residues. Germline V gene data show CDR1 as KGHDR and CDR2 as SFDVKD. Trimming took 7 bases from V and 5 from J; bases not matched to a gene: 4. The chain's CDR3 is CATRDQGDQPQHF. Here the CDR3 DNA reads TGTGCCACCAGAGACCAGGGGGATCAGCCCCAGCATTTT.

For this clonotype: Given a much more abundant clone one base away, this may be a read error. V gene TRBV29-1 combines with J gene TRBJ2-1, with TRBD2 matching over 10 bases. This CDR3 spans 12 amino acids. V lost 7 bases and J lost 8; bases outside the gene matches: 5. Germline assignment: CDR1 SQVTM and CDR2 ANQGSEA. The CDR3 here is CSGSSGSDEQFF. DNA for the CDR3: TGCAGCGGGTCTAGCGGGAGTGATGAGCAGTTCTTC.

A remark on this clonotype: It may be a read error: a sequence one base away is much more abundant. The rearrangement links TRBV20-1 to TRBJ2-1; TRBD2 matches at 8 bases. The DNA end is a closer match to TRBJ2-7, so the J assignment may be wrong. CDR3 length: 16 amino acids. CDR1 and CDR2 (germline): DFQATT, SNEGSKA (reference sequence). The CDR3 sequence is CSARDLAASGYNEQYF. CDR3 sequence (DNA): TGCAGTGCTAGAGATCTTGCGGCTAGCGGGTACAATGAGCAGTACTTC.

The CDR3 DNA follows: TGTGCCATCAGTGGAACGCCCGGGGAGCTGTTTTTT. Amino acids: CAISGTPGELFF. The chain links TRBV10-3 to TRBJ2-2, with unresolved D. This CDR3 spans 12 amino acids. V lost 4 bases and J lost 6, with 6 bases in between. Germline-derived CDR1 and CDR2 are ENHRY and SYGVKD.

This clonotype appeared many times. V and J are TRBV7-3 and TRBJ1-1, with TRBD1 matching over 7 bases. From germline, CDR1 is SGHTA and CDR2 FQGTGA. The CDR3 runs to 15 residues. Trimming cost V 5 bases and J 0 bases; bases outside gene matches: 6. The CDR3 DNA reads as TGTGCCAGCAGCCCCCGGGACAGTATGAACACTGAAGCTTTCTTT. This gives the protein CASSPRDSMNTEAFF.

The gene calls are TRBV18 and TRBJ2-5; D possibly matches TRBD1 or TRBD2 (5 bases each). CDR1 and CDR2 (germline): KGHSH, LQKENI. V was cut by 3 bases and J by 4 bases, with 12 bases left in between. The CDR3 sequence is 14 residues long. CDR3 in amino acids: CASSPPERGETQYF. Written as DNA, the CDR3 is TGTGCCAGCTCACCTCCAGAGAGGGGAGAGACCCAGTACTTC.